The rows below give T cell receptor beta chains drawn from one sample of a study of shared clonotypes between healthy human individuals. Profiled with immunoSEQ multiplex PCR; TCRdb holds only in-frame clones, not every one. The sample includes roughly 2,300,000 clones, 80% to 95% of them seen just once. Sequenced input: naive CD4+ T cells from PBMCs. The receptors originated from a man aged 18 to 35 in good health. Some clones in this sample may be carry-over from other donors' samples. Each CDR3 is given with its conserved first and last residue. A D gene is named only where the DNA matches it firmly. Clone size appears in some rows only: once, few, many, or a class for an expanded clone.

clone_size j_call d_call v_call cdr3_aa cdr3_nt
NA TRBJ1-2 NA TRBV28 CASSRNQPNYGYTF TGTGCCAGCTCAAGGAACCAACCTAACTATGGCTACACCTTC
NA TRBJ2-3 NA TRBV29-1 CSVDTALSTDTQYF TGCAGCGTTGATACAGCGCTTAGCACAGATACGCAGTATTTT
NA TRBJ2-5 NA TRBV4-2 CASSQNPGSLETQYF TGTGCCAGCAGCCAAAATCCCGGAAGTCTAGAGACCCAGTACTTC
NA TRBJ2-6 NA TRBV25-1 CASSEWGIEANVLTF TGTGCCAGCAGTGAATGGGGGATAGAGGCCAACGTCCTGACTTTC
NA TRBJ1-2 NA TRBV7-8 CASSPRDSNYGYTF TGTGCCAGCAGCCCCCGGGACTCCAACTATGGCTACACCTTC
once TRBJ1-2 NA TRBV7-9 CASSPQWDGYTF TGTGCCAGCAGCCCCCAGTGGGATGGCTACACCTTC
once TRBJ1-4 TRBD1 TRBV5-1 CASSRGTGANEKLFF TGCGCCAGCAGCAGGGGGACAGGCGCTAATGAAAAACTGTTTTTT
NA TRBJ2-7 NA TRBV7-3 CASSLERGIGYEQYF TGTGCCAGCAGCTTAGAACGGGGGATCGGCTACGAGCAGTACTTC
NA TRBJ1-5 NA TRBV30 CAWSVRVDQPQHF TGTGCCTGGAGTGTACGGGTGGATCAGCCCCAGCATTTT
NA TRBJ1-2 NA TRBV20-1 CSARDFDGYTF TGCAGTGCTAGAGACTTCGATGGCTACACCTTC
NA TRBJ1-1 NA TRBV5-5 CASSLARENTEAFF TGTGCCAGCAGCTTGGCGAGGGAGAACACTGAAGCTTTCTTT
few TRBJ1-5 TRBD1 TRBV7-2 CASSLRRGDQPQHF TGTGCCAGCAGCTTACGCAGGGGGGATCAGCCCCAGCATTTT
NA TRBJ2-5 NA TRBV7-9 CASSLGGKETQYF TGTGCCAGCAGCTTAGGTGGGAAAGAGACCCAGTACTTC
NA TRBJ2-4 NA TRBV6-5 CASSYSLVAKNIQYF TGTGCCAGCAGTTACTCGTTGGTAGCCAAAAACATTCAGTACTTC
NA TRBJ2-2 NA TRBV30 CAWSPRWELFF TGTGCCTGGAGTCCACGGTGGGAGCTGTTTTTT
few TRBJ2-7 NA TRBV28 CASSSEGLGMYEQYF TGTGCCAGCAGTTCTGAAGGCCTCGGCATGTACGAGCAGTACTTC
NA TRBJ1-4 TRBD1 TRBV28 CASGTGGLYGEKLFF TGTGCCAGCGGGACAGGGGGACTTTATGGTGAAAAACTGTTTTTT
once TRBJ2-3 NA TRBV4-1 CASSQQGTSTDTQYF TGCGCCAGCAGCCAACAGGGTACTAGCACAGATACGCAGTATTTT
NA TRBJ1-1 NA TRBV6-5 CASRSPANTEAFF TGTGCCAGCAGGTCCCCGGCTAACACTGAAGCTTTCTTT
NA TRBJ2-3 TRBD2 TRBV4-1 CASSQDFSGRAGGTDTQYF TGCGCCAGCAGCCAAGACTTTAGCGGGAGGGCTGGGGGCACAGATACGCAGTATTTT
NA TRBJ1-2 NA TRBV6-6 CASSAGRSYGYTF TGTGCCAGCAGTGCCGGGAGGAGCTATGGCTACACCTTC